These 27 T cell receptor beta chains were sequenced from one sample in a study of shared clonotypes between healthy human individuals. Assay used: immunoSEQ multiplex PCR; TCRdb lists only in-frame clones, some missing. There are some 2.1 million clones in the sample; over 85% occur only once, and about 1.7% lies in the top ten. Naivety among CD8 cells was defined by CD45RO negativity and positive CCR7 selection, thereby excluding terminally differentiated effector memory CD45RA+ cells. The sequenced sample was naive CD8+ T cells from PBMCs. The receptors were sampled from a young man in good health. Some clones in this sample may be carry-over from other donors' samples.

V is TRBV19 and J is TRBJ2-7, with 15 positions matching TRBD2. The germline V gene encodes CDR1 LNHDA and CDR2 SQIVND (reference sequence). The V segment lost 1 base and the J segment 5 bases; nucleotides outside the gene matches: 6. The CDR3 loop spans 17 amino acids. Written as DNA, the CDR3 is TGTGCCAGTAGTATAGTCGGAGGACTAGCGGGAGGGAACGAGCAGTACTTC. It encodes CASSIVGGLAGGNEQYF.

This clone was observed once. V and J are TRBV7-9 and TRBJ2-7; TRBD1 matches at 10 bases. Unmatched junction bases numbered 9, after V lost 5 bases and J lost 5 bases. Germline CDR1 reads SEHNR; CDR2 reads FQNEAQ (reference sequence). The CDR3 spans 15 residues. The CDR3 region is CASSMTGGAVHEQYF. The CDR3 coding sequence is TGTGCCAGCAGCATGACAGGGGGCGCAGTCCACGAGCAGTACTTC.

The sample holds one count of this clone. The rearrangement joins TRBV14 to TRBJ1-2; unclear D gene. Looked up from germline, CDR1 is SGHDN and CDR2 is FVKESK. The V end was cut by 1 base, the J end by 4 bases, with 13 bases between. This CDR3 contains 15 residues. CDR3 protein: CASSQASALGYGYTF. CDR3 bases: TGTGCCAGCAGCCAAGCCTCCGCCCTCGGCTATGGCTACACCTTC. Full variable domain (outside the CDR3, taken from reference TRBV14 and TRBJ1-2): EAGVTQFPSHSVIEKGQTVTLRCDPISGHDNLYWYRRVMGKEIKFLLHFVKESKQDESGMPNNRFLAERTGGTYSTLKVQPAELEDSGVYFCASSQASALGYGYTFGSGTRLTVV.

V gene TRBV2 combines with J gene TRBJ2-7; D not resolved. V dropped 2 bases and J dropped 3 bases, with 8 bases sitting between them. The length of the CDR3 is 13 residues. Germline values: CDR1 SNHLY, CDR2 FYNNEI. CDR3 DNA: TGTGCCAGCAGTGAAAAGGAAAACTACGAGCAGTACTTC. This encodes CASSEKENYEQYF.

The V call is TRBV28, the J call TRBJ2-1; D perhaps matches TRBD1 (6 bases). The CDR3 has 14 amino acids. Germline loops: CDR1 MDHEN, CDR2 SYDVKM. The V and J ends lost 7 bases and 4 bases respectively, with 14 bases between them. The chain's CDR3 is CASTRTESYNEQFF. CDR3 coding DNA: TGTGCCAGCACCAGGACAGAAAGTTACAATGAGCAGTTCTTC.

The chain uses TRBV5-8 and TRBJ2-7; D not resolved. Germline V gene data show CDR1 as SGHTS and CDR2 as YDEGEE. V lost 0 bases and J lost 2, with 6 bases in between. The CDR3 covers 13 residues. CDR3 region: CASSLGPTYEQYF. The CDR3 DNA is TGTGCCAGCAGCTTGGGACCGACCTACGAGCAGTACTTC.

V is TRBV6-1 and J is TRBJ2-7; D is ambiguous. The V end lost 5 bases, the J end lost 2 bases, and 7 bases lay between the germline ends. Germline V gives CDR1 MNHNS, CDR2 SASEGT. The length of the CDR3 is 12 residues. CDR3 DNA: TGTGCCAGCAGTCCGTGGGCCTACGAGCAGTACTTC. Protein sequence: CASSPWAYEQYF.

The V and J genes are TRBV6-1 and TRBJ1-1, with D possibly TRBD1 on 5 matching bases. Germline CDR1 is MNHNS and CDR2 is SASEGT. The V gene lost 10 bases and the J gene lost 5 bases, with 17 bases spanning the gap. The CDR3 loop spans 13 amino acids. CDR3 sequence reads: CATRGFRGTEAFF. In DNA form, the CDR3 reads TGTGCCACCCGGGGTTTTAGGGGTACTGAAGCTTTCTTT.

This clone was recorded once. The chain links TRBV7-9 to TRBJ2-2; D is undetermined. Germline CDR1 is SEHNR and CDR2 is FQNEAQ (reference sequence). The CDR3 has 14 residues. With 8 bases removed from V and 1 base from J, the gap between germline ends came to 11 bases. The CDR3 loop reads CASQVVGNTGELFF. The CDR3 nucleotides read TGTGCCAGCCAGGTGGTCGGGAACACCGGGGAGCTGTTTTTT.

This clone appeared a single time. V is TRBV21-1 and J is TRBJ1-2. TRBV21-1 is recorded as a pseudogene. The CDR3 has 13 amino acids. The DNA of the CDR3 is TGTGCCAGCAGCAAGCCGGGACACTATGGCTACACCTTC. Translation: CASSKPGHYGYTF.

V is TRBV9 and J is TRBJ2-5; 12 bases match TRBD2. CDR3 size: 15 residues. The J segment lost 5 bases and the V segment lost 4 bases, leaving 6 bases of the junction unmatched. Germline CDR1 SGDLS, CDR2 YYNGEE. CDR3 loop: CASSPRLAGAETQYF. CDR3 nucleotides: TGTGCCAGCAGCCCTCGACTAGCGGGAGCGGAGACCCAGTACTTC.

The chain recombines TRBV27 with TRBJ1-5; possible D gene TRBD1, 6 bases. The CDR3 runs to 16 residues. Germline values: CDR1 MNHEY, CDR2 SMNVEV (reference sequence). The germline V and J ends were trimmed by 5 bases and 1 base, with 15 bases remaining between them. The CDR3 nucleotides read TGTGCCAGCAGTCTAACAGGGATTTCAAGCAATCAGCCCCAGCATTTT. Translating gives CASSLTGISSNQPQHF.

This sequence joins TRBV6-5 and TRBJ2-7; D possibly matches TRBD1 or TRBD2 (5 bases each). The CDR3 totals 13 residues. The germline CDR1 and CDR2 sequences are MNHEY and SVGAGI. Trimming shortened V by 6 bases and J by 6 bases, and 15 bases separated the two germline ends. The CDR3 DNA reads as TGTGCCAGCAGGTTCGGGGCTAAGGGCGAGCAGTACTTC. This codes for CASRFGAKGEQYF.

The chain has TRBV19 and TRBJ1-1; 11 nucleotides line up with TRBD1. The CDR3 extends over 16 amino acids. With 9 bases clipped from V and 4 bases from J, the junction kept 13 bases outside the gene matches. CDR1 is LNHDA, CDR2 SQIVND, per germline (reference sequence). The CDR3 loop reads CASRERTGGVGTEAFF. CDR3 coding DNA: TGTGCCAGCAGAGAAAGGACAGGGGGCGTCGGCACTGAAGCTTTCTTT.

This chain connects TRBV4-1 to TRBJ2-1, with D perhaps TRBD2 (5 bases). Germline values: CDR1 MGHRA, CDR2 YSYEKL. Between the trimmed V and J ends, which lost 0 bases and 4 bases, there was a span of 13 bases. The length of the CDR3 is 16 residues. The CDR3 spells CASSQDVGVGYNEQFF. The CDR3 region has the DNA TGCGCCAGCAGCCAAGATGTCGGGGTTGGGTACAATGAGCAGTTCTTC.

The genes are TRBV7-6 and TRBJ2-1; 16 bases are a match to TRBD2. Germline CDR1 and CDR2: SGHVS and FNYEAQ. V shed 5 bases, J shed 3 bases, and the junction held 13 bases outside the gene matches. The CDR3 has 20 residues. The CDR3 is CASSPPAGLAGGRVYNEQFF. The CDR3 DNA reads TGTGCCAGCAGCCCGCCGGCGGGACTAGCGGGAGGGAGGGTCTACAATGAGCAGTTCTTC.

The rearrangement links TRBV5-6 to TRBJ2-7; 9 bases align to TRBD2. Trimming removed 0 bases from V and 1 base from J; junction bases left unmatched: 2. Germline-derived CDR1 and CDR2 are SGHDT and YYEEEE. The CDR3 is made up of 15 amino acids. The CDR3 DNA is TGTGCCAGCAGCTTGGGTAGCGGGAGTTCCTACGAGCAGTACTTC. As protein: CASSLGSGSSYEQYF.

The chain employs TRBV7-9 and TRBJ2-1; 14 bases fit TRBD2. V shed 3 bases and J 0 bases; nucleotides not matched to a gene: 7. The CDR3 consists of 19 residues. The V gene's germline CDR1 is SEHNR and CDR2 FQNEAQ (reference sequence). Written as DNA, the CDR3 is TGTGCCAGCAGCTTTGGACTAGCGGGAGGCTCGAGCTCCTACAATGAGCAGTTCTTC. This gives the protein CASSFGLAGGSSSYNEQFF.

This clone was found a few times. The chain has TRBV19 and TRBJ1-1, with a possible D match to TRBD1 (5 bases). V shed 11 bases and J shed 3 bases, with 16 bases lying between them. CDR1 is LNHDA and CDR2 is SQIVND in the germline V gene (reference sequence). This CDR3 comprises 13 residues. The CDR3 sequence: CAAGPPLDTEAFF. DNA of the CDR3: TGTGCCGCGGGACCGCCATTGGACACTGAAGCTTTCTTT. Using reference TRBV19 and TRBJ1-1 for the parts outside the CDR3, the full variable domain is DGGITQSPKYLFRKEGQNVTLSCEQNLNHDAMYWYRQDPGQGLRLIYYSQIVNDFQKGDIAEGYSVSREKKESFPLTVTSAQKNPTAFYLCAAGPPLDTEAFFGQGTRLTVV.

V gene TRBV4-1 combines with J gene TRBJ2-5, with 10 bases matching TRBD2. Losses at the gene ends were 3 bases for V and 0 bases for J; bases not matched to a gene: 7. The V gene's germline CDR1 is MGHRA and CDR2 YSYEKL. The CDR3 is 17 amino acids. CDR3 protein: CASSQPPGLAYQETQYF. The CDR3 DNA reads TGCGCCAGCAGCCAGCCCCCGGGACTAGCGTACCAAGAGACCCAGTACTTC.

This chain links TRBV27 with TRBJ1-5, with a possible D match to TRBD1 (5 bases). Between the trimmed V and J ends, which lost 5 bases and 2 bases, there was a span of 10 bases. In germline, CDR1 is MNHEY, CDR2 SMNVEV (reference sequence). CDR3 length equals 14 residues. The DNA of the CDR3 is TGTGCCAGCAGTATCCGGGACGGCAATCAGCCCCAGCATTTT. As protein: CASSIRDGNQPQHF.

The gene calls are TRBV7-9 and TRBJ2-7, with 8 bases matching TRBD2. The V and J ends lost 5 bases and 3 bases, in that order; junction bases with no gene match: 12. Per the germline V gene, CDR1 is SEHNR and CDR2 is FQNEAQ (reference sequence). The CDR3 is made up of 16 amino acids. CDR3 sequence: CASSPVPGRALYEQYF. The CDR3 DNA follows: TGTGCCAGCAGCCCAGTCCCCGGGAGGGCCCTCTACGAGCAGTACTTC.

The rearrangement links TRBV29-1 to TRBJ2-5, with 9 bases lining up with TRBD1. The CDR3 sequence is 14 residues long. CDR1 and CDR2 from the germline V gene are SQVTM and ANQGSEA. Unmatched junction bases numbered 8, after V lost 6 bases and J lost 3 bases. CDR3 coding DNA: TGCAGCGTGGAACAGGGGGCGGGGAAAGAGACCCAGTACTTC. Amino acids: CSVEQGAGKETQYF.

J is TRBJ2-1 and V is TRBV10-3; 9 positions match TRBD2. The CDR3 has 15 residues. The V segment lost 4 bases and the J segment 5 bases; nucleotides outside the gene matches: 6. CDR1 is ENHRY, CDR2 SYGVKD, per germline. CDR3 sequence (DNA): TGTGCCATCAGTGCGGGGACTAGCCGTAACAATGAGCAGTTCTTC. It yields the protein CAISAGTSRNNEQFF.

This chain links TRBV7-9 with TRBJ2-6, with D hard to call. V was clipped by 1 base and J by 0 bases, with 13 bases between them. The V gene's germline CDR1 is SEHNR and CDR2 FQNEAQ (reference sequence). This CDR3 comprises 18 residues. The CDR3 DNA follows: TGTGCCAGCAGCTTAGGTCCGTTTGTAGGCTCTGGGGCCAACGTCCTGACTTTC. Translated, it gives CASSLGPFVGSGANVLTF.

Comment on this clone: Additional DNA sequences in this sample encode the identical CDR3. This chain uses TRBV27 with TRBJ2-7; no firm D call. Trimming took off 4 bases at V and 2 bases at J, with 9 bases between the two ends. This CDR3 is built from 13 residues. The V gene's germline CDR1 is MNHEY and CDR2 SMNVEV (reference sequence). The CDR3 here is CASSYGPTYEQYF. The CDR3 DNA sequence: TGTGCCAGCAGTTATGGTCCCACCTACGAGCAGTACTTC.

This clone was seen a handful of times. The rearrangement joins TRBV7-9 to TRBJ1-1; D ambiguous. The germline gives CDR1 SEHNR, CDR2 FQNEAQ (reference sequence). V was clipped by 4 bases and J by 12 bases, with 15 bases between them. CDR3 length: 12 residues. The CDR3 spells CASSSLLDPPFF. The CDR3 region has the DNA TGTGCCAGCAGCTCATTGCTGGACCCCCCTTTCTTT.